This is a list of T cell receptor beta chains from one sample in a study of identical twins. TCRdb re-derived calls from the 5' RACE reads in MiXCR, one entry per CDR3 protein. The data contain about 810,000 distinct CDR3 sequences, around 12% of them singletons. These data were also filed under a second study, of yellow fever vaccine responses in identical twins.

The material sequenced was PBMCs. The receptors were sampled from a woman between 18 and 29 years old in good health. The CDR3 runs from the conserved cysteine through the conserved F or W. The order of the fields is V gene, D gene, J gene, clone size, CDR3 DNA, CDR3 protein. A D gene is named only where the DNA matches it firmly. Some rows have no size entry. The others give once, few or many, or a class for an expanded clone.

>TRBV12-3/TRBV12-4|TRBD1|TRBJ1-2|-
TGTGCCAGCACCCGGGACAGGGGGCGCGATGGCTACACCTTC
CASTRDRGRDGYTF
>TRBV28|TRBD1|TRBJ1-5|-
TGTGCCAGCAGTAGCTCCGGGACAGGCAATCAGCCCCAGCATTTT
CASSSSGTGNQPQHF
>TRBV11-2|-|TRBJ2-2|-
TGTGCCAGCAGCCGGGACCCAGGCAGGGGCTTCGGCACCGGGGAGCTGTTTTTT
CASSRDPGRGFGTGELFF
>TRBV6-5|-|TRBJ2-1|few
TGTGCCAGCAGTTACGATTGGCGTTTTGACAATGAGCAGTTCTTC
CASSYDWRFDNEQFF
>TRBV7-9|TRBD2|TRBJ2-3|-
TGTGCCAGCAGCGGACTAGCGGGCCTCACAGATACGCAGTATTTT
CASSGLAGLTDTQYF
>TRBV20-1|TRBD2|TRBJ2-7|-
TGCAGTGCTAGAGATTCGCTAGCGGTCTCCTACGAGCAGTACTTC
CSARDSLAVSYEQYF
>TRBV20-1|TRBD1|TRBJ2-2|-
TGCAGTGCTAGAGATCCGACAGGGAACGGGGAGCTGTTTTTT
CSARDPTGNGELFF
>TRBV3-1|TRBD2|TRBJ2-5|few
TGTGCCAGCAGCCAAGTCTACGGGGGGGCTTTAGAGACCCAGTACTTC
CASSQVYGGALETQYF
>TRBV28|TRBD1|TRBJ2-5|few
TGTGCCAGCAGTCTCCGGGACAGGGGGATCAGGGAGACCCAGTACTTC
CASSLRDRGIRETQYF
>TRBV5-1|TRBD2|TRBJ2-5|once
TGCGCCAGCAGCCTGGGGGTAGCGGGGGGCTGGCAAGAGACCCAGTACTTC
CASSLGVAGGWQETQYF
>TRBV12-3/TRBV12-4|-|TRBJ2-1|-
TGTGCCAGCAGTAAAACAGGTGCCCACAATGAGCAGTTCTTC
CASSKTGAHNEQFF
>TRBV20-1|-|TRBJ2-2|-
TGCAGTGCTACGCCGGGAGTTTACACCGGGGAGCTGTTTTTT
CSATPGVYTGELFF
>TRBV5-5|-|TRBJ1-1|-
TGTGCCAGCAGCTGGGGACCTACAGAAAACACTGAAGCTTTCTTT
CASSWGPTENTEAFF
>TRBV9|TRBD1|TRBJ2-5|-
TGTGCCAGCAGCGTAGGGACAGGGGCTAAGTACCAAGAGACCCAGTACTTC
CASSVGTGAKYQETQYF
>TRBV5-1|-|TRBJ2-3|-
TGCTCCAGCAGCTTGGGGACTAGCACAGATACGCAGTATTTT
CSSSLGTSTDTQYF
>TRBV10-3|TRBD2|TRBJ2-2|-
TGTGCCATCAGTAGCGGGAGGGCGAACACCGGGGAGCTGTTTTTT
CAISSGRANTGELFF
>TRBV11-2|-|TRBJ1-1|few
TGTGCCAGCAGCTTAGATCTTCGGCGAGCTTTCTTT
CASSLDLRRAFF
>TRBV6-5|-|TRBJ1-4|many
TGTGCCAGCCGTTTAACCGGGACACCGGGCGAAAAACTGTTTTTT
CASRLTGTPGEKLFF
>TRBV4-1|TRBD1|TRBJ1-5|few
TGCGCCAGCAGCCAAGATGGGACAGGGCTGGGCAATCAGCCCCAGCATTTT
CASSQDGTGLGNQPQHF
>TRBV5-5|TRBD2|TRBJ2-3|-
TGTGCCAGCAGGGCCAGCCTAGCGGGAGGGAAGGCAGATACGCAGTATTTT
CASRASLAGGKADTQYF
>TRBV7-2|-|TRBJ2-1|-
TGTGCCAGCAGCCCCATACAGGGATTTACCTACAATGAGCAGTTCTTC
CASSPIQGFTYNEQFF
>TRBV20-1|-|TRBJ2-2|few
TGCAGTGCTAGAGAGTTCGGGACTCTCACCGGGGAGCTGTTTTTT
CSAREFGTLTGELFF
>TRBV4-1|-|TRBJ1-2|-
TGCGCCAGCAGCCAAGATGAAGGTGGCTACACCTTC
CASSQDEGGYTF
>TRBV4-1|TRBD1|TRBJ1-2|few
TGCGCCAGCAGCCAAACAGGGGGTTGGTATGGCTACACCTTC
CASSQTGGWYGYTF
>TRBV12-5|TRBD2|TRBJ2-1|few
TGTGCTAGTGGTCCCTCGCTAGCGGGAGTTGAGCAGTTCTTC
CASGPSLAGVEQFF
>TRBV6-1|-|TRBJ2-1|-
TGTGCCAGCAGCTTGGACTGGAGCTCCTACAATGAGCAGTTCTTC
CASSLDWSSYNEQFF
>TRBV14|-|TRBJ2-3|-
TGTGCCAGCAGCCAAGTTGTCCATACGCAGTATTTT
CASSQVVHTQYF
>TRBV12-3/TRBV12-4|-|TRBJ1-1|many
TGTGCCAGCAGTTTAGGGGGGGCTATGAACACTGAAGCTTTCTTT
CASSLGGAMNTEAFF
>TRBV20-1|-|TRBJ2-1|many
TGCAGTGCTAGAGGACAGGAGGGCCATGAGCAGTTCTTC
CSARGQEGHEQFF